What follows describes a single T cell receptor (beta chain). TCRdb passed the 5' RACE reads through MiXCR, listing each CDR3 protein once. The sample lists about 400,000 distinct CDR3 sequences; about 15% were seen once. V lost 3 bases and J lost 7, with 13 bases in between. The germline V gene has CDR1 DFQATT and CDR2 SNEGSKA (reference sequence). This CDR3 contains 13 residues. This specimen comes from a study of T-cell memory formation after mild COVID-19. The chain couples TRBV20-1 to TRBJ2-1; possibly TRBD2 for D (6 bases). This receptor was taken from a man in his late teens or twenties who had mild COVID-19 (a few samples of this study predate the infection). Cell type and time point are not known. The sequencing input was PBMCs or a T cell subset sorted from them (not recorded which). CDR3 sequence (DNA): TGCAGTGCTAGGCGACCTGGGGGGAATGAGCAGTTCTTC. This sequence encodes CSARRPGGNEQFF.